This passage covers 8 T cell receptor beta chains from one sample sequenced in a study of cytomegalovirus exposure and HLA in healthy donors. TCRdb's table, derived via immunoSEQ multiplex PCR, lists solely in-frame clones and lacks some. Of 300,000 or so clones in the sample, roughly 87% were seen once. The sequenced sample was PBMCs. The source of these receptors is a man aged 25 to 40 in good health and CMV-seronegative.

The chain joins TRBV6-1 to TRBJ1-3, with no clear D. Looked up from germline, CDR1 is MNHNS and CDR2 is SASEGT. The CDR3 covers 12 residues. V was trimmed by 6 bases and J by 4 bases, leaving 7 bases between them. This CDR3 reads CASRALGNTIYF. DNA for the CDR3: TGTGCCAGCAGAGCCCTCGGAAACACCATATATTTT.

This chain uses TRBV6-4 with TRBJ1-1; D is unresolved. Trimming removed 6 bases at V and 3 bases at J, with 17 bases between. The germline V gene encodes CDR1 MRHNA and CDR2 SNTAGT. The CDR3 extends over 15 amino acids. CDR3 sequence (DNA): TGTGCCAGCAGCGACCTTCCCCGGGTGGACACTGAAGCTTTCTTT. Protein sequence: CASSDLPRVDTEAFF.

This CDR3 reads CASSARSGTAEETQYF. For the CDR3, the DNA is TGTGCCAGCAGCGCCCGCTCCGGGACAGCTGAAGAGACCCAGTACTTC. The chain links TRBV9 to TRBJ2-5; TRBD1 matches at 7 bases. V was clipped by 3 bases and J by 3 bases; unmatched bases: 11. The CDR3 covers 16 residues. Germline lookup yields CDR1 SGDLS and CDR2 YYNGEE.

The J gene is TRBJ2-7, the V gene TRBV15; TRBD2 matches at 7 bases. Germline V CDR1 and CDR2: LNHNV, YYDKDF (reference sequence). V lost 4 bases and J lost 5; bases outside the gene matches: 5. This CDR3 is 13 amino acids long. The CDR3, as DNA: TGTGCCACCAGCACTGGGGGAGGGCACGAGCAGTACTTC. This sequence encodes CATSTGGGHEQYF. The whole variable domain, remainder taken from reference TRBV15 and TRBJ2-7, is DAMVIQNPRYQVTQFGKPVTLSCSQTLNHNVMYWYQQKSSQAPKLLFHYYDKDFNNEADTPDNFQSRRPNTSFCFLDIRSPGLGDTAMYLCATSTGGGHEQYFGPGTRLTVT.

The chain links TRBV6-1 to TRBJ2-2; D is unclear. Germline lookup yields CDR1 MNHNS and CDR2 SASEGT. V was clipped by 3 bases and J by 2 bases, with 13 bases between them. The length of the CDR3 is 16 residues. CDR3 in amino acids: CASSDISGRNTGELFF. In DNA, the CDR3 is TGTGCCAGCAGTGATATCTCAGGCCGTAACACCGGGGAGCTGTTTTTT.

CDR3 bases: TGTGCCAGCAGGGAAACCGACAATTATGAGACCCAGTACTTC. It specifies CASRETDNYETQYF. The chain joins TRBV5-6 to TRBJ2-5; no definite D call. The germline V gene encodes CDR1 SGHDT and CDR2 YYEEEE. The CDR3 has 14 amino acids. Between the trimmed V and J ends, which lost 5 bases and 5 bases, there was a span of 16 bases.

The CDR3 loop reads CASSFDPGLAGGNEQFF. The DNA of the CDR3 is TGTGCCAGCAGCTTCGATCCGGGACTAGCGGGGGGCAATGAGCAGTTCTTC. J is TRBJ2-1 and V is TRBV5-6; 15 bases line up with TRBD2. The CDR3 is made up of 17 amino acids. Trimming cost V 2 bases and J 6 bases; bases outside gene matches: 6. The V gene's germline CDR1 is SGHDT and CDR2 YYEEEE.

The J gene is TRBJ1-2, the V gene TRBV7-2, with D maybe TRBD1 (5 bases). CDR3 length equals 14 residues. Trimming stripped 5 bases from V and 5 bases from J, with 15 bases between. Looked up from germline, CDR1 is SGHTA and CDR2 is FQGNSA. The CDR3 coding sequence is TGTGCCAGCAGCCCCGCCGGGACTCCATATGGCTACACCTTC. It encodes CASSPAGTPYGYTF.